This TCR beta chain was profiled in a study of CD8+ T cells in alopecia areata (dated by TCRdb to 2016 to 2019). Looking at the study overall: Treated patients were enrolled in an open-label pilot trial of oral tofacitinib, 5 to 10 mg twice daily, for moderate-to-severe alopecia areata. Tofacitinib was given for 6 to 18 months, followed by 6 months of follow-up off drug to assess delayed response and recurrence. In treated patients, disease severity was measured using the SALT score, which gives the percentage of scalp surface area affected. To study T cell clonal expansion in alopecia areata, the researchers applied high-throughput TCRbeta sequencing to both the C3H/HeJ mouse model and human patients. Scalp tissue and sorted CD4+ and CD8+ peripheral blood T cells from patchy and totalis/universalis alopecia areata patients and from healthy controls were covered by human TCRbeta sequencing. Biopsies were taken from tofacitinib-treated patients at baseline and at 4 and 24 weeks of treatment, and a later scalp biopsy was taken in several of the tofacitinib-treated patients. Scalp clonality was compared among normal scalp (n=4), patchy alopecia areata scalp (n=8), and alopecia totalis/universalis scalp (n=8). RNA came from the PAXgene miRNA kit for fixed scalp, the miRNeasy kit for PBMCs, and the RNeasy kit for mouse skin. immunoSEQ multiplex PCR using 35 Vbeta forward primers and 13 Jbeta reverse primers was used to amplify TCRbeta CDR3 regions.

Libraries were built with the immunoSEQ multiplex PCR assay. RNA was extracted from all samples and reverse transcribed into cDNA, which served as template for TCR sequencing. SuperScript III was used to make first-strand cDNA, primed with a 2:1 mix of oligo-dT and random hexamers. Amplification bias was assessed with a synthetic immune receptor repertoire, and residual bias was removed computationally. The source study handled its data this way. After raw reads were preprocessed to remove errors, the CDR3 was defined following IMGT conventions as running from the conserved cysteine to phenylalanine. Clonality was computed by normalizing Shannon entropy by log2 of the number of productive unique TCRs and subtracting the result from 1. Whether each scalp clone was CD4 or CD8 was inferred by checking scalp TCRbeta sequences against the CD4 and CD8 repertoires from sorted blood. The table was pulled from immuneACCESS by TCRdb, which kept in-frame rearrangements only. Such tables lose some clones; where checked, under half of the loss comes from unresolved V genes, and the rest has no known cause. That table gives V, J and clone size, and the DNA gave D and trimming. The sample yields approximately 180,000 clones; roughly 70% were counted once. The leading ten clones occupy 1.3% of the sample.

Overall study outcomes, separate from this receptor: Higher clonality and more expanded CD8+ clones were observed in lesional scalp than in normal scalp, particularly in alopecia totalis/universalis, a finding suggestive of antigenic drive. Because the treated cohort was small and had just a single nonresponder, larger studies are needed to establish links between baseline CD8+ expansion and response. Compared with mice, TCR sequences shared between patients were less clear, possibly partly because of HLA diversity across the patient population. Scalp TCR repertoire analysis is complicated because resident alphabeta T cells in normal human skin are also sequenced, whereas mouse skin is dominated by gammadelta T cells. Scalp clonality and the number of expanded CD8+ clones among the top 100 scalp clones were significantly decreased by tofacitinib. During tofacitinib treatment, many expanded lesional clones remained in scalp and blood, and this persistence may partly explain relapse after treatment is stopped.

The treatment or condition label for this specimen denotes: oral pan-JAK inhibitor, 5-10 mg twice daily. Lesional scalp punch biopsies and peripheral blood were collected from alopecia areata patients. PBMCs were separated by density centrifugation and stained for CD3, CD4 and CD8, after which CD4+ and CD8+ T cells were sorted on a FACSAria. With regard to this clone: Its recognized antigen is unknown. No base-level quality is on record; no much larger clone is a single base apart.

Looking up the germline V gene yields CDR1 SGDLS and CDR2 YYNGEE. Measured from the cysteine to the phenylalanine, the CDR3 is 13 residues long. Here the CDR3 DNA is all that survives: 39 bases in frame from base 1. The junction carries 11 bases between V and J, which are trimmed by 5 bases and 4 bases respectively. Rearrangement joined TRBV9 to TRBJ2-3; too little of a D gene remains to name it. The receptor was derived from a human donor with alopecia areata. Sample: CD4+ T cells sorted from blood, taken around week 47, from a patient treated with tofacitinib. The DNA sequence follows: TGTGCCAGCAGTAGAGGATTATCAGATACGCAGTATTTT. Its translation is CASSRGLSDTQYF.